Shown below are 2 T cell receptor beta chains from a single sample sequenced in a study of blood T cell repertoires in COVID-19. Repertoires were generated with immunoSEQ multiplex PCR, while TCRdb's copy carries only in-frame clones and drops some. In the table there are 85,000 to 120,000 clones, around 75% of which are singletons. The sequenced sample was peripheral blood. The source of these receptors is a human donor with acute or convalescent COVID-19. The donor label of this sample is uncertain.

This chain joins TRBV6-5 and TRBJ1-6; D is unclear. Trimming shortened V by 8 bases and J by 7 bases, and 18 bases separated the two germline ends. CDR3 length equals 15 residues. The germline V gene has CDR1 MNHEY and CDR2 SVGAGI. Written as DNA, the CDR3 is TGTGCCAGCTTTAAAATAATGCCGGGGAATTCACCCCTCCACTTT. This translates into CASFKIMPGNSPLHF.

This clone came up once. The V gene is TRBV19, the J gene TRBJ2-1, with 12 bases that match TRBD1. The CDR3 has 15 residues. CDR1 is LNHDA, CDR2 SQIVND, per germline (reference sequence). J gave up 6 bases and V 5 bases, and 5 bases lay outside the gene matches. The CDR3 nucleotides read TGTGCCAGTAGTCCGGGGACAGGGGGCGTCAATGAGCAGTTCTTC. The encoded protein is CASSPGTGGVNEQFF.